This T cell receptor beta chain appears in the sequencing data of a study of PD-1 blockade in classical Hodgkin lymphoma. Clones were read by immunoSEQ multiplex PCR, and TCRdb kept only the in-frame ones, dropping some. The sample includes approximately 60,000 clones, about 91% of them seen just once. The CDR3 is 16 residues long. Germline V gene lookup returns CDR1 SGHRS and CDR2 YFSETQ. Trimming shortened V by 0 bases and J by 5 bases, and 14 bases separated the two germline ends. Study-level findings and limits: Compared with baseline, CD4+ but not CD8+ TCR diversity had risen significantly by C4D1. Those patients who began receiving nivolumab less than 1 year after ASCT had lower diversity, and they were excluded. TCR diversity at baseline was reported to be reduced in newly diagnosed patients relative to healthy donors.

Turning to this clone: Its antigen is unknown.

Each of the patients experienced relapse following autologous stem cell transplantation, and their brentuximab vedotin exposure differed. The receptor was isolated from a human donor with classical Hodgkin lymphoma. The chain joins TRBV5-1 to TRBJ1-4; perhaps TRBD1 as D (5 bases). The sample consisted of peripheral blood mononuclear cells (PBMCs), taken at baseline. The CDR3: CASSLVAGGVNEKLFF. CDR3 DNA sequence: TGCGCCAGCAGCTTGGTGGCAGGAGGGGTAAATGAAAAACTGTTTTTT.